This TCR beta chain was identified during a study of blood T cell repertoires in COVID-19 (TCRdb year 2020). In terms of the full investigation: Collaborator samples came from the United States, Italy and Spain and covered acute and convalescent phases of COVID-19. The material from the prospective study consisted of cDNA or gDNA derived from T cells, B-cell-depleted T cells, or PBMCs. Deeply sampled blood TCRbeta repertoires from subjects exposed to, actively infected with, or recovered from COVID-19 were included in the dataset. A freely available public database, intended as a resource for researchers studying the immune response to SARS-CoV-2, is where the repertoires were released. Samples came from the ongoing ImmuneRACE study (first 160 participants) plus 1,254 subjects from 6 global collaborators. The sample metadata nearly always contained a de-identified subject ID, COVID-19 status, age in years and sex. HLA class I and class II types, where available, came from metadata supplied by the sample provider rather than from assay-based typing.

For CDR1 and CDR2, the germline V gene (reference sequence) lists WNHNN and SYGVQD. Spanning cysteine to phenylalanine, the CDR3 consists of 13 amino acids. Only the CDR3 DNA is retained, 39 bases long and in frame from the first base. Trimming costs V 8 bases and J 5 bases, and their ends lie 14 bases apart. The investigation overall reported the following: The quantity of clinical and demographic metadata differed by source and by participant and was supplied without curation.

Collaborating institutions collected whole blood in K2EDTA tubes following their own protocols. For TCRbeta analysis, collaborators shipped samples in one of three forms: frozen whole blood, isolated PBMCs, or DNA extracted from either of those sample types. TCRbeta CDR3 regions were amplified from genomic DNA using the immunoSEQ Assay, a bias-controlled multiplex PCR. Concerning the study's data processing: Within the assay, amplification of reference gene primers was used to estimate how many nucleated cells each sample contained. Sequence reads were collapsed and filtered to measure the absolute abundance of every unique TCRbeta CDR3 rearrangement. For each sample, productive Simpson clonality was calculated by taking the square root of Simpson's diversity index across productive rearrangements. TCRdb mirrors the immuneACCESS table, restricted to in-frame sequences. Some clones are absent from its copies; in checked studies, under half trace to an unresolved V gene, and the reason for the others is unknown. The V and J calls and clone size are taken from that table; D and trimming were inferred from the DNA. This sample lists about 59,000 clones; about 90% were detected once. Clones ranked in the top ten supply less than 6.5% of the sample.

In the case of this clone: No cognate antigen has been identified for it. No much larger clone is present one base from it, and per-base qualities are unavailable.

The sequence links TRBV10-1 to TRBJ2-3, with a weak D call of TRBD2 (5 bases match). This clonotype was obtained from a man of 80 years or more in a cohort sampled during active COVID-19. Sequenced input: peripheral blood. CDR3 reads: CASAGVLGDTQYF. Here is the DNA: TGCGCCAGCGCCGGGGTCTTGGGAGATACGCAGTATTTT.